This paragraph reports one T cell receptor (beta chain). Its antigen is not identified. These data are taken from a study of cytomegalovirus exposure and HLA in healthy donors. With 60 Vbeta and 13 Jbeta primers, the PCR was carried out. Profiling relied on immunoSEQ multiplex PCR, and the TCRdb table lists in-frame clones only, not all of them. Of about 150,000 clones in the sample, 77% were seen once. Study-level results: Later on, a genetic analysis was performed. It linked a missense variant in DCLRE1C with V- and J-gene trimming of TCR beta.

The sequence was obtained from a male donor in good health and CMV-seronegative. The sequencing input was PBMCs.

CDR3 DNA: TGTGCCAGCAGCTTGGCGGGGAGGGCAGAAGCTTTCTTT. This sequence encodes CASSLAGRAEAFF. The chain joins TRBV5-4 to TRBJ1-1; no firm D call. V was shortened by 0 bases and J by 8 bases, with 11 bases between the two germline ends. Germline CDR1 and CDR2: SGHNT and YYREEE (reference sequence). The CDR3 is 13 residues long. The full variable domain, completed using reference TRBV5-4 and TRBJ1-1, is ETGVTQSPTHLIKTRGQQVTLRCSSQSGHNTVSWYQQALGQGPQFIFQYYREEENGRGNFPPRFSGLQFPNYSSELNVNALELDDSALYLCASSLAGRAEAFFGQGTRLTVV.